Below, 21 T cell receptor beta chains from the same sample are listed, as sequenced in a study of T cell repertoires in cytomegalovirus infection. TCRdb reprocessed the reads with MiXCR, giving one entry per CDR3 protein. Among 450,000 to 550,000 distinct CDR3 sequences listed, approximately 16% were seen once. The sample taken for sequencing was CD8+ T cells from PBMCs. Every receptor here comes from a human donor in good health (CMV status not recorded). Some clones in this sample may be carry-over from other donors' samples.

The rearrangement joins TRBV5-5 to TRBJ2-7; 7 bases agree with TRBD2. V lost 4 bases to trimming and J lost 3 bases; unmatched junction nucleotides: 10. Per the germline V gene, CDR1 is SGHKS and CDR2 is YYEKEE (reference sequence). The CDR3 loop spans 15 amino acids. The CDR3 DNA reads TGTGCCAGCAGCCTCACCGGGGGGAGCCTCTACGAGCAGTACTTC. This gives the protein CASSLTGGSLYEQYF.

This clonotype was seen ten or more times. The V gene is TRBV20-1, the J gene TRBJ2-1, with a possible D match to TRBD1 (6 bases). The CDR3 runs to 15 residues. Deletions cut 8 bases from V and 3 bases from J, with 20 bases between. Looked up from germline, CDR1 is DFQATT and CDR2 is SNEGSKA (reference sequence). CDR3 DNA: TGCAGTCCGGGACGAGGACAGACTTACTACAATGAGCAGTTCTTC. Translated, it gives CSPGRGQTYYNEQFF.

In this sample, this clonotype turned up many times. The V and J genes are TRBV12-3 or TRBV12-4 and TRBJ2-1; D perhaps matches TRBD1 (6 bases). CDR3 length: 18 amino acids. Trimming removed 7 bases at V and 0 bases at J, with 22 bases between. In DNA, the CDR3 is TGTGCCAGCACCCCACCCGGACAGTCCCTTTACTCCTACAATGAGCAGTTCTTC. It specifies CASTPPGQSLYSYNEQFF.

A few counts support this clonotype. V gene TRBV27 combines with J gene TRBJ1-1; D gene ambiguous. Germline V gene data show CDR1 as MNHEY and CDR2 as SMNVEV (reference sequence). The V gene lost 9 bases and the J gene lost 1 base, with 15 bases spanning the gap. The CDR3 totals 14 residues. CDR3 in DNA: TGTGCCAGTTCTTCGAAACCAGGGAACACTGAAGCTTTCTTT. Its translation: CASSSKPGNTEAFF.

The rearrangement uses TRBV15 and TRBJ1-1; 7 nucleotides match TRBD1. The junction had 5 bases not matched to a gene; V was cut back by 6 bases and J by 1 base. The CDR3 spans 14 residues. Per the germline V gene, CDR1 is LNHNV and CDR2 is YYDKDF (reference sequence). CDR3 amino acids: CATSTGTENTEAFF. In nucleotides, the CDR3 is TGTGCCACCAGTACCGGGACAGAGAACACTGAAGCTTTCTTT.

This clonotype was found many times. The chain uses TRBV11-3 and TRBJ2-1, with a weak D call TRBD1 (5 bases). CDR1 is SGHNT and CDR2 is YENEEA in the germline V gene. The ends were cut back, 3 bases at V and 5 bases at J, with 17 bases in the middle. This CDR3 comprises 16 residues. The DNA of the CDR3 is TGTGCCAGCAGCTTGGCAGGGATCTCTCCTAACAATGAGCAGTTCTTC. Translated: CASSLAGISPNNEQFF.

The table lists this clonotype with a few counts. The chain is built from TRBV5-1 and TRBJ1-3; D is perhaps TRBD1 (6 bases). This CDR3 contains 15 residues. Trimming left V 4 bases short and J 4 bases short, with 15 bases between. Germline CDR1 and CDR2: SGHRS and YFSETQ. CDR3 residues: CASSASGVGGNTIYF. DNA for the CDR3: TGCGCCAGCAGCGCTTCAGGGGTCGGAGGAAACACCATATATTTT.

With regard to this clonotype: This may be a read error: a much more frequent sequence differs by one nucleotide. Written as DNA, the CDR3 is TGTGCCAGCAGGAGGGGACTAGCGGGGGGTGCCTACAATGAGCAGGTCTTC. It specifies CASRRGLAGGAYNEQVF. V gene TRBV11-2 combines with J gene TRBJ2-1; 15 nucleotides align to TRBD2. The CDR3 extends over 17 amino acids. From germline, CDR1 is SGHAT and CDR2 FQNNGV.

The chain recombines TRBV29-1 with TRBJ2-7; D perhaps matches TRBD2 (7 bases). CDR1 and CDR2 (germline): SQVTM, ANQGSEA. CDR3 length: 13 amino acids. Trimming stripped 7 bases from V and 2 bases from J, with 15 bases between. CDR3 protein: CSAEGGETYEQYF. CDR3 DNA sequence: TGCAGCGCCGAAGGGGGGGAAACCTACGAGCAGTACTTC.

This clonotype was detected only a few times. The V gene is TRBV5-6, the J gene TRBJ2-2, with 11 positions matching TRBD2. Germline lookup yields CDR1 SGHDT and CDR2 YYEEEE. Trimming took 5 bases from V and 0 from J; bases not matched to a gene: 9. The CDR3 sequence is 18 residues long. DNA of the CDR3: TGTGCCAGCAGTACTAGCGGGAGATATTTTGCGAACACCGGGGAGCTGTTTTTT. This codes for CASSTSGRYFANTGELFF.

There are a few counts of this clonotype. The rearrangement joins TRBV18 to TRBJ1-2, with 8 positions matching TRBD1. With V trimmed by 5 bases and J by 1 base, 12 bases remained unmatched. The CDR3 consists of 17 residues. The germline V gene encodes CDR1 KGHSH and CDR2 LQKENI. The CDR3 spells CASSSTGVLPNNYGYTF. The CDR3 bases are TGTGCCAGCTCATCGACAGGGGTCCTCCCGAATAACTATGGCTACACCTTC.

This clonotype was seen at least ten times. The genes are TRBV7-9 and TRBJ2-5; 7 bases align to TRBD1. CDR3 length: 13 amino acids. The V segment lost 6 bases and the J segment 5 bases; nucleotides outside the gene matches: 6. The germline V gene has CDR1 SEHNR and CDR2 FQNEAQ (reference sequence). CDR3 nucleotide sequence: TGTGCCAGCAGGGACAGGCAAATGGAGACCCAGTACTTC. This encodes CASRDRQMETQYF.

This clonotype showed up many times. DNA for the CDR3: TGTGCCAGCAGTCAAAACAGTCGTTGGGTCGGGGAGCTGTTTTTT. It yields the protein CASSQNSRWVGELFF. This rearrangement joins TRBV6-1 to TRBJ2-2; D is unclear. This CDR3 has 15 residues. CDR1 and CDR2 from the germline V gene are MNHNS and SASEGT. Trimming cost V 5 bases and J 7 bases, with 17 bases left between them.

Note on this clonotype: A read error may be the cause here, since a much bigger clone is one base away. The chain joins TRBV2 to TRBJ2-2; no reliable D call. The germline V and J ends were trimmed by 1 base and 4 bases, with 19 bases remaining between them. Germline CDR1 SNHLY, CDR2 FYNNEI. The CDR3 runs to 18 residues. This CDR3 reads CASSEVVYGAIFTGELFF. CDR3 nucleotide sequence: TGTGCCAGCAGTGAAGTGGTTTACGGAGCTATATTCACCGGGGAGCTGTTTTTT.

The chain recombines TRBV7-2 with TRBJ2-6; 12 bases agree with TRBD1. V shed 3 bases and J 1 base; nucleotides not matched to a gene: 10. The CDR3 loop spans 20 amino acids. CDR1 and CDR2 from the germline V gene are SGHTA and FQGNSA. This CDR3 is CASSFRDRGLTESGANVLTF. CDR3 sequence (DNA): TGTGCCAGCAGCTTCCGGGACAGGGGGCTCACAGAGTCTGGGGCCAACGTCCTGACTTTC.

This clonotype was counted many times. The rearrangement joins TRBV7-7 to TRBJ1-1; D is unresolved. The CDR3 contains 14 residues. Germline V gene lookup returns CDR1 SSHAT and CDR2 FNYEAQ (reference sequence). Trimming stripped 5 bases from V and 6 bases from J, with 16 bases between. This CDR3 is CASSQNLGSAEAFF. DNA of the CDR3: TGTGCCAGCAGCCAAAACTTAGGGAGCGCTGAAGCTTTCTTT.

The genes are TRBV5-4 and TRBJ2-1; D call uncertain. V was shortened by 5 bases and J by 5 bases, with 8 bases between the two germline ends. Germline lookup yields CDR1 SGHNT and CDR2 YYREEE (reference sequence). The CDR3 spans 12 residues. The CDR3 bases are TGTGCCAGCAGGCCGGATAACAATGAGCAGTTCTTC. It specifies CASRPDNNEQFF.

At least ten counts were recorded for this clonotype. V is TRBV28 and J is TRBJ2-7, with TRBD1 identical over 7 bases. The CDR3 length is 15 residues. Looked up from germline, CDR1 is MDHEN and CDR2 is SYDVKM. V shed 4 bases and J 2 bases; nucleotides not matched to a gene: 8. The CDR3 DNA sequence: TGTGCCAGCAGTTCCGACAGGGATAGGGCCTACGAGCAGTACTTC. This sequence encodes CASSSDRDRAYEQYF.

Many counts were recorded for this clonotype. The chain joins TRBV5-4 to TRBJ2-7, with D possibly matching TRBD2 (5 bases). V gave up 2 bases and J gave up 3 bases, with 18 bases separating them. The germline gives CDR1 SGHNT, CDR2 YYREEE (reference sequence). The CDR3 loop spans 16 amino acids. The CDR3 region has the DNA TGTGCCAGCAGCTTAAACTTTCGGGATCGCGGCTACGAGCAGTACTTC. It yields the protein CASSLNFRDRGYEQYF. The variable domain in full, with the rest retrieved from reference TRBV5-4 and TRBJ2-7, is ETGVTQSPTHLIKTRGQQVTLRCSSQSGHNTVSWYQQALGQGPQFIFQYYREEENGRGNFPPRFSGLQFPNYSSELNVNALELDDSALYLCASSLNFRDRGYEQYFGPGTRLTVT.

The rearrangement links TRBV7-9 to TRBJ1-6, with TRBD1 matching 10 bases. Germline CDR1 and CDR2: SEHNR and FQNEAQ (reference sequence). The CDR3 is made up of 18 amino acids. V shed 3 bases, J shed 9 bases, and the junction held 14 bases outside the gene matches. The CDR3 DNA follows: TGTGCCAGCAGCTTGGGGGGACAGGGGACCGGTTGGGGTTCACCCCTCCACTTT. It codes for CASSLGGQGTGWGSPLHF. Supplemented by reference TRBV7-9 and TRBJ1-6, the full variable domain reads DTGVSQNPRHKITKRGQNVTFRCDPISEHNRLYWYRQTLGQGPEFLTYFQNEAQLEKSRLLSDRFSAERPKGSFSTLEIQRTEQGDSAMYLCASSLGGQGTGWGSPLHFGNGTRLTVT.

This clonotype appeared many times. The chain carries TRBV7-9 and TRBJ2-1, with TRBD2 as a possible D gene (5 bases). The V gene lost 4 bases and the J gene lost 3 bases, with 13 bases spanning the gap. This CDR3 spans 15 amino acids. The germline CDR1 and CDR2 sequences are SEHNR and FQNEAQ (reference sequence). CDR3 region: CASSSTGKSYNEQFF. The CDR3 nucleotides read TGTGCCAGCAGCTCCACGGGGAAAAGCTACAATGAGCAGTTCTTC.